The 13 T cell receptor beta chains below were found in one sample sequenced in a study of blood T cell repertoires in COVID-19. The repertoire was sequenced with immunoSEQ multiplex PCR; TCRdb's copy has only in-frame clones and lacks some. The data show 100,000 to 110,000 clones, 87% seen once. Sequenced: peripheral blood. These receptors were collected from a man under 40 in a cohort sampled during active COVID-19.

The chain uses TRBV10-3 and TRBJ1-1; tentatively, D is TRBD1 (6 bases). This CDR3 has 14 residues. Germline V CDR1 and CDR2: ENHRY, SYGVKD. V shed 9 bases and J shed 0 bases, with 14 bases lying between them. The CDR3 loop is CAIQGSIMNTEAFF. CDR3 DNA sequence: TGTGCCATACAGGGCTCGATCATGAACACTGAAGCTTTCTTT.

CDR3 nucleotide sequence: TGTGCCAGTAGTATATTGGGACAGAGTTATGGCTACACCTTC. Protein product: CASSILGQSYGYTF. The chain links TRBV19 to TRBJ1-2, with 7 bases matching TRBD1. The V gene end was trimmed by 2 bases and the J gene end by 5 bases; junction bases not matched to a gene: 5. CDR3 length: 14 residues. Germline values: CDR1 LNHDA, CDR2 SQIVND (reference sequence).

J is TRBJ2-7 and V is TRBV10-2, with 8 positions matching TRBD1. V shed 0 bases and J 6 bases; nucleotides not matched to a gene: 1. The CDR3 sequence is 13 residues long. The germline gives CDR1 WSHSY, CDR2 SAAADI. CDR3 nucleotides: TGCGCCAGCAGTGAGTCCGACAGGGGCGAGCAGTACTTC. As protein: CASSESDRGEQYF.

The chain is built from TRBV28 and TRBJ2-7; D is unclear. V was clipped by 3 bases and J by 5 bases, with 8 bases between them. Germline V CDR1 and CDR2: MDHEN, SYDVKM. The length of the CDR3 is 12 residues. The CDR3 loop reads CASSFRVNEQYF. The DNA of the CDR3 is TGTGCCAGCAGTTTTCGGGTCAACGAGCAGTACTTC.

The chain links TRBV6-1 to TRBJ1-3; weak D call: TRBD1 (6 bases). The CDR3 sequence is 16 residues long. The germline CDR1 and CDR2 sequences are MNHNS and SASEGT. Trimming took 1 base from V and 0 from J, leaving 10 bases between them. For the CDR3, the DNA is TGTGCCAGCAGTGAAGAGGAAGGGGGCTCTGGAAACACCATATATTTT. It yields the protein CASSEEEGGSGNTIYF.

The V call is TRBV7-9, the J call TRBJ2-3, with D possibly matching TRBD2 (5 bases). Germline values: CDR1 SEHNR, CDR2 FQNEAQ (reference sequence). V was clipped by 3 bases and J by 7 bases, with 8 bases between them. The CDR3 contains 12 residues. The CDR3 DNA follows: TGTGCCAGCAGCTTCGCCGGGAATACGCAGTATTTT. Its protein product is CASSFAGNTQYF.

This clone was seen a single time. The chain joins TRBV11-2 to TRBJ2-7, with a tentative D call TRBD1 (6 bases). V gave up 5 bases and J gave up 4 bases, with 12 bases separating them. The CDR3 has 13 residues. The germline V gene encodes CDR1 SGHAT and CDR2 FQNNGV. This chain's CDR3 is CASSPRTVYEQYF. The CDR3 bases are TGTGCCAGCAGCCCTCGGACAGTATACGAGCAGTACTTC. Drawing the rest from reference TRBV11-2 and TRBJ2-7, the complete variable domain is EAGVAQSPRYKIIEKRQSVAFWCNPISGHATLYWYQQILGQGPKLLIQFQNNGVVDDSQLPKDRFSAERLKGVDSTLKIQPAKLEDSAVYLCASSPRTVYEQYFGPGTRLTVT.

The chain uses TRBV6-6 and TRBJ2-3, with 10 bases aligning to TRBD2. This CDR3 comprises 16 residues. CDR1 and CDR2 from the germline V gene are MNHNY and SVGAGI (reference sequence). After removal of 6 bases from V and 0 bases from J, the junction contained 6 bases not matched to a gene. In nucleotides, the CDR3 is TGTGCCAGCAGGCAGCAGCGGGGGGGGAGCACAGATACGCAGTATTTT. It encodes CASRQQRGGSTDTQYF.

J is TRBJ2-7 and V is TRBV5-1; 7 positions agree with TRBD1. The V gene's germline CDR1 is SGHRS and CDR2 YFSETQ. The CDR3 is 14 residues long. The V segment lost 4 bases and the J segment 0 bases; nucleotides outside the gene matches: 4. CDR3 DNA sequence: TGCGCCAGCAGCCCGGGGACAGTCTCCTACGAGCAGTACTTC. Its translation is CASSPGTVSYEQYF.

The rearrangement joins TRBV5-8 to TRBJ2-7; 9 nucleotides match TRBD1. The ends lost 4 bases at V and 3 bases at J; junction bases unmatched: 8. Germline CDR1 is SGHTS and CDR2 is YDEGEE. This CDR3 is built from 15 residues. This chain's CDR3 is CASSTYRDRDYEQYF. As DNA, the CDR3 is TGTGCCAGCAGCACCTACCGGGACAGGGACTACGAGCAGTACTTC.

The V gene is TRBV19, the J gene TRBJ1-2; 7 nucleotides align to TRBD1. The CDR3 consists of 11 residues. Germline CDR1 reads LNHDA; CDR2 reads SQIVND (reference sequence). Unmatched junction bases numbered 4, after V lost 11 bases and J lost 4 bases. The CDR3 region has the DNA TGTGCCTTGACAGGGAGCTATGGCTACACCTTC. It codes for CALTGSYGYTF.

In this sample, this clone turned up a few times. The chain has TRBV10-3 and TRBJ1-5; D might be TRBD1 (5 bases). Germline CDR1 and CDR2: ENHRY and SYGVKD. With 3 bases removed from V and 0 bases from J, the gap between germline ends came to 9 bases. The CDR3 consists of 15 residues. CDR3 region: CAISEVRASNQPQHF. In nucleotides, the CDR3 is TGTGCCATCAGTGAAGTCAGGGCTAGCAATCAGCCCCAGCATTTT.

The CDR3 DNA reads TGTGCCAGCAGTCAACTCGCCGAGACCCAGTACTTC. Its protein is CASSQLAETQYF. The rearrangement uses TRBV11-2 and TRBJ2-5, with D unclear. V lost 6 bases to trimming and J lost 5 bases, with 10 bases between them. CDR1 is SGHAT, CDR2 FQNNGV, per germline. CDR3 size: 12 residues.